This T cell receptor beta chain originates from a study of cytomegalovirus exposure and HLA in healthy donors. Study as a whole: An earlier analysis identified 100 million to 130 million unique TCR beta sequences in approximately 170 million T cells.

CDR1 is SGHDN, CDR2 FVKESK, per germline. The V end was cut by 3 bases, the J end by 5 bases, with 19 bases between. This CDR3 has 16 amino acids. PCR employed 60 Vbeta and 13 Jbeta primers. TCRdb keeps only in-frame clones here, not all; method: immunoSEQ multiplex PCR. This table has 90,000 or so clones, roughly 71% appearing once. Whole-study results and caveats: In an earlier analysis, about 90% or about 30%: the productive usage of most TCR beta V segments.

Regarding this clone: Its antigen is currently unknown.

This clonotype was obtained from a man between 45 and 60 years old in good health and CMV-seronegative. Sequencing used PBMCs. The chain is built from TRBV14 and TRBJ1-1; D is ambiguous. As DNA, the CDR3 is TGTGCCAGCAGCCATAGGAAGGCCGGGATAAAGACTGAAGCTTTCTTT. This encodes CASSHRKAGIKTEAFF.